Following are 20 T cell receptor beta chains from one sample sequenced in a study of neurological immune-mediated disorders. Via MiXCR, TCRdb re-called the 5' RACE reads, giving one row per CDR3 protein. The data contain around 94,000 distinct CDR3 sequences, about 3.8% of them singletons. Sequencing used PBMCs. All receptors come from a woman between 18 and 30 years old with multiple sclerosis.

This clonotype was counted at least ten times. The chain has TRBV10-3 and TRBJ2-7; D is possibly TRBD2 (6 bases). The CDR3 is 13 residues long. Germline V gene data show CDR1 as ENHRY and CDR2 as SYGVKD. The V and J ends lost 1 base and 2 bases respectively, with 6 bases between them. CDR3 protein: CAISEWEAYEQYF. In DNA form, the CDR3 reads TGTGCCATCAGTGAGTGGGAGGCCTACGAGCAGTACTTC.

In its sample, this clonotype was seen many times. The chain combines TRBV24-1 with TRBJ2-1; 13 bases are shared with TRBD2. The germline gives CDR1 KGHDR, CDR2 SFDVKD. The CDR3 extends over 18 amino acids. J gave up 8 bases and V 4 bases, and 13 bases lay outside the gene matches. CDR3 DNA sequence: TGTGCCACCAGTGACTCAACCCAGGGACTAGCGGGGAGGTATGAGCAGTTCTTC. Amino acid sequence: CATSDSTQGLAGRYEQFF.

This clonotype occurred many times. The chain employs TRBV5-6 and TRBJ1-5; D uncertain. Germline CDR1 and CDR2: SGHDT and YYEEEE. The germline V and J ends were trimmed by 4 bases and 7 bases, with 9 bases remaining between them. The CDR3 is made up of 12 amino acids. This chain's CDR3 is CASSLGLQPQHF. The CDR3 coding sequence is TGTGCCAGCAGCCTAGGGTTGCAGCCCCAGCATTTT.

This clonotype has at least ten counts. This chain links TRBV7-9 with TRBJ1-1; 8 bases line up with TRBD1. J lost 3 bases, V lost 5 bases, and 2 bases had no gene match. Germline CDR1 SEHNR, CDR2 FQNEAQ (reference sequence). The CDR3 covers 13 residues. The CDR3 here is CASSKDRDTEAFF. The CDR3 DNA reads TGTGCCAGCAGCAAGGACAGGGACACTGAAGCTTTCTTT.

This clonotype occurred many times. The genes are TRBV27 and TRBJ1-6; D call uncertain. In germline, CDR1 is MNHEY, CDR2 SMNVEV (reference sequence). The CDR3 consists of 14 residues. Between the trimmed V and J ends, which lost 6 bases and 4 bases, there was a span of 10 bases. Here the CDR3 reads CASSFERYNSPLHF. The DNA of the CDR3 is TGTGCCAGCAGCTTTGAACGGTATAATTCACCCCTCCACTTT.

This clonotype was picked up many times. The chain links TRBV5-1 to TRBJ1-1; D is possibly TRBD1 (5 bases). The germline CDR1 and CDR2 sequences are SGHRS and YFSETQ. Deletions cut 5 bases from V and 5 bases from J, with 10 bases between. This CDR3 region has 12 residues. The DNA for the CDR3 is TGCGCCAGCAGTCCCGGGACTACTGAAGCTTTCTTT. The encoded protein is CASSPGTTEAFF.

V and J are TRBV7-9 and TRBJ2-7; a possible D gene is TRBD1 (6 bases). The CDR3 runs to 16 residues. Between the trimmed V and J ends, which lost 0 bases and 0 bases, there was a span of 12 bases. Germline CDR1 is SEHNR and CDR2 is FQNEAQ (reference sequence). CDR3 amino acids: CASSLAQGYSSYEQYF. DNA of the CDR3: TGTGCCAGCAGCTTAGCCCAGGGGTATAGCTCCTACGAGCAGTACTTC.

This clonotype was detected ten times or more. This chain links TRBV6-2 or TRBV6-3 with TRBJ2-2; perhaps TRBD1 as D (6 bases). The V and J ends lost 6 bases and 5 bases respectively, with 13 bases between them. CDR3 length: 14 residues. Germline CDR1 reads MNHEY; CDR2 reads SVGEGT. This chain's CDR3 is CASRVAGETGELFF. The CDR3 DNA reads TGTGCCAGCAGGGTGGCAGGGGAAACCGGGGAGCTGTTTTTT.

This clonotype was seen a handful of times. This chain joins TRBV4-3 and TRBJ2-3; 8 bases fit TRBD1. V lost 4 bases, J lost 6 bases, and 9 bases stayed unmatched. Germline V gene sequence: CDR1 LGHNA, CDR2 YSLEER. The CDR3 is made up of 15 amino acids. In DNA form, the CDR3 reads TGCGCCAGCAGCCGTATCCAGGGGGCGGGCGATACGCAGTATTTT. This gives the protein CASSRIQGAGDTQYF.

This clonotype showed up many times. The chain employs TRBV12-3 or TRBV12-4 and TRBJ1-4; the D is unclear. Between the trimmed V and J ends, which lost 3 bases and 5 bases, there was a span of 7 bases. The CDR3 runs 13 residues. In DNA form, the CDR3 reads TGTGCCAGCAGTTTTATCCCAAATGAAAAACTGTTTTTT. Translation: CASSFIPNEKLFF.

This clonotype was observed many times. V gene TRBV6-5 combines with J gene TRBJ2-7, with D possibly being TRBD1 or TRBD2 (5 bases each). Germline V CDR1 and CDR2: MNHEY, SVGAGI. V was trimmed by 2 bases and J by 0 bases, leaving 11 bases between them. This CDR3 region has 15 residues. The CDR3 DNA sequence: TGTGCCAGCAGTTACCGTTGGGGGAGCTCCTACGAGCAGTACTTC. Translating it yields CASSYRWGSSYEQYF.

In this sample, this clonotype turned up many times. The chain joins TRBV28 to TRBJ2-5; TRBD2 aligns across 14 bases. The germline CDR1 and CDR2 sequences are MDHEN and SYDVKM. The CDR3 extends over 15 amino acids. V lost 7 bases, J lost 4 bases, and 5 bases stayed unmatched. As DNA, the CDR3 is TGTGCCAGCACCGGGACTAGCGGGAGCCGAGAGACCCAGTACTTC. Amino acid sequence: CASTGTSGSRETQYF.

Points on this clonotype: The junction differs from germline at one of its ends, possibly a read error. This sequence joins TRBV4-2 and TRBJ2-7; 11 bases fit TRBD1. This CDR3 has 15 residues. Germline V gene lookup returns CDR1 LGHNA and CDR2 YNFKEQ. CDR3 region: CVSSQDGQGAEEQYF. As DNA, the CDR3 is TGTGTCAGCAGCCAAGATGGACAGGGGGCAGAAGAGCAGTACTTC.

This clonotype was recorded at least ten times. V and J are TRBV25-1 and TRBJ1-1; the match to TRBD1 covers 8 bases. The junction had 5 bases not matched to a gene; V was cut back by 0 bases and J by 8 bases. CDR3 length: 14 amino acids. Germline loops: CDR1 MGHDK, CDR2 SYGVNS. CDR3 in DNA: TGTGCCAGCAGTGAATACCCGACAGGGGCAGAAGCTTTCTTT. Its protein is CASSEYPTGAEAFF.

This clonotype showed up many times. CDR3 residues: CASSLGRERGNSPLHF. For the CDR3, the DNA is TGTGCCAGCAGCTTGGGTCGGGAACGCGGTAATTCACCCCTCCACTTT. The chain couples TRBV5-5 to TRBJ1-6; D remains ambiguous. CDR1 is SGHKS, CDR2 YYEKEE, per germline (reference sequence). This CDR3 comprises 16 residues. V was shortened by 0 bases and J by 6 bases, with 13 bases between the two germline ends.

This clonotype was recorded at least ten times. J is TRBJ2-7 and V is TRBV6-5, with TRBD1 identical over 7 bases. This CDR3 contains 14 residues. The V gene's germline CDR1 is MNHEY and CDR2 SVGAGI. The V and J ends lost 6 bases and 7 bases, in that order; junction bases with no gene match: 12. DNA for the CDR3: TGTGCCAGCAGGGCCTGGGACAGATTTCAAGAGCAGTACTTC. Translated, it gives CASRAWDRFQEQYF.

Many counts were recorded for this clonotype. The chain joins TRBV5-1 to TRBJ2-5; possibly TRBD2 for D (6 bases). Looked up from germline, CDR1 is SGHRS and CDR2 is YFSETQ. V was trimmed by 4 bases and J by 5 bases, leaving 18 bases between them. The CDR3 is 15 residues long. The CDR3 region has the DNA TGCGCCAGCAGCCGATCAGAAGGCGGGGTTGAGACCCAGTACTTC. Translated: CASSRSEGGVETQYF.

This clonotype was seen ten or more times. The V gene is TRBV9, the J gene TRBJ2-2; D uncertain. This CDR3 has 13 amino acids. V shed 3 bases and J shed 6 bases, with 9 bases lying between them. CDR1 is SGDLS, CDR2 YYNGEE, per germline. The CDR3 spells CASSATLSGELFF. As DNA, the CDR3 is TGTGCCAGCAGCGCAACCCTCTCCGGGGAGCTGTTTTTT.

Many counts were recorded for this clonotype. The V and J genes are TRBV5-1 and TRBJ1-1; no clear D. Germline assignment: CDR1 SGHRS and CDR2 YFSETQ. Trimming cost V 4 bases and J 1 base, with 8 bases left between them. There are 13 residues in the CDR3. In nucleotides, the CDR3 is TGCGCCAGCAGCGTTTCAACGAACACTGAAGCTTTCTTT. The encoded protein is CASSVSTNTEAFF.

In this sample, this clonotype turned up many times. The chain uses TRBV15 and TRBJ1-5; 10 bases are shared with TRBD1. Germline CDR1 and CDR2: LNHNV and YYDKDF (reference sequence). The trim removed 0 bases at V and 6 bases at J, leaving 11 bases unmatched. The CDR3 totals 18 residues. The CDR3 sequence: CATSRDSGTGTGVQPQHF. CDR3 DNA sequence: TGTGCCACCAGCAGAGATTCGGGAACTGGGACAGGGGTTCAGCCCCAGCATTTT.